This is a list of T cell receptor beta chains from one sample in a study of blood T cell repertoires in COVID-19. Measured with immunoSEQ multiplex PCR; TCRdb has only the in-frame clones, and not every one. The sample comprises around 250,000 clones, 80% to 90% of which are singletons, and less than 3% rests with the top ten. Sequenced sample: peripheral blood. The receptors stem from a woman aged 30 to 39 with active or convalescent COVID-19. The CDR3 runs from the conserved cysteine through the conserved F or W. Each record gives: V gene, D gene, clone size, J gene, CDR3 DNA, CDR3 protein. A D gene is named only where the DNA matches it firmly. Not every row has a clone size; where given, it reads once, few, many or a size class.

V gene: TRBV18; D gene: -; clone size: -; J gene: TRBJ2-1; CDR3 DNA: TGTGCCAGCCCCCCGACACCCTTAGGGGGTTACAATGAGCAGTTCTTC; CDR3 protein: CASPPTPLGGYNEQFF
V gene: TRBV25-1; D gene: -; clone size: -; J gene: TRBJ1-2; CDR3 DNA: TGTGCCAGCAGTGAATACACAGCCAATGGCTACACCTTC; CDR3 protein: CASSEYTANGYTF
V gene: TRBV10-3; D gene: TRBD2; clone size: -; J gene: TRBJ2-1; CDR3 DNA: TGTGCCATCAGTGACTTAGCGGGGGCCCACAATGAGCAGTTCTTC; CDR3 protein: CAISDLAGAHNEQFF
V gene: TRBV7-9; D gene: -; clone size: -; J gene: TRBJ2-7; CDR3 DNA: TGTGCCAGCAGCTCTCAGGGGGGATTCCAATCCTACGAGCAGTACTTC; CDR3 protein: CASSSQGGFQSYEQYF
V gene: TRBV7-9; D gene: TRBD1; clone size: -; J gene: TRBJ1-4; CDR3 DNA: TGTGCCAGCAGGCCTAAGGACAGGGAGGAAGAAAAACTGTTTTTT; CDR3 protein: CASRPKDREEEKLFF
V gene: TRBV6-5; D gene: -; clone size: -; J gene: TRBJ1-2; CDR3 DNA: TGTGCCAGCAGTAGCCGGGTCGACTATGGCTACACCTTC; CDR3 protein: CASSSRVDYGYTF
V gene: TRBV27; D gene: -; clone size: -; J gene: TRBJ1-1; CDR3 DNA: TGTGCCAACACCTTGCGGGGGGCTTACATGAACACTGAAGCTTTCTTT; CDR3 protein: CANTLRGAYMNTEAFF
V gene: TRBV6-5; D gene: TRBD1; clone size: -; J gene: TRBJ1-2; CDR3 DNA: TGTGCCAGCAGTTACGGACAGGGGAGGATATATGGCTACACCTTC; CDR3 protein: CASSYGQGRIYGYTF
V gene: TRBV11-2; D gene: TRBD1; clone size: -; J gene: TRBJ1-1; CDR3 DNA: TGTGCCAGCAGCCGGACAGGGGCTTTAGACACTGAAGCTTTCTTT; CDR3 protein: CASSRTGALDTEAFF
V gene: TRBV28; D gene: -; clone size: once; J gene: TRBJ2-1; CDR3 DNA: TGTGCCAGCATTTCCCCGGGACATGATTACAATGAGCAGTTCTTC; CDR3 protein: CASISPGHDYNEQFF
V gene: TRBV24-1; D gene: -; clone size: -; J gene: TRBJ2-5; CDR3 DNA: TGTGCCACCAGTGATTTGCAGGGTTGGGGGACCCAGTACTTC; CDR3 protein: CATSDLQGWGTQYF
V gene: TRBV2; D gene: TRBD1; clone size: -; J gene: TRBJ2-7; CDR3 DNA: TGTGCCAGCAGTGTCGCCACCGGGACAGGGTCCTACGAGCAGTACTTC; CDR3 protein: CASSVATGTGSYEQYF
V gene: TRBV28; D gene: -; clone size: -; J gene: TRBJ2-7; CDR3 DNA: TGTGCCAGCAGTTTACCCAGGGACGAGCAGTACTTC; CDR3 protein: CASSLPRDEQYF
V gene: TRBV7-2; D gene: TRBD2; clone size: -; J gene: TRBJ2-4; CDR3 DNA: TGTGCCAGCAGCTTAGCGAGACTAGCGGGGGGGCCCTGGGTATTC; CDR3 protein: CASSLARLAGGPWVF
V gene: TRBV28; D gene: TRBD2; clone size: -; J gene: TRBJ2-7; CDR3 DNA: TGTGCCAGCAGGGGGGGGAACCCCTACGAGCAGTACTTC; CDR3 protein: CASRGGNPYEQYF
V gene: TRBV6-5; D gene: -; clone size: -; J gene: TRBJ1-1; CDR3 DNA: TGTGCCAGCAGTTCGGACAGGAACACTGAAGCTTTCTTT; CDR3 protein: CASSSDRNTEAFF
V gene: TRBV6-5; D gene: TRBD1; clone size: -; J gene: TRBJ1-1; CDR3 DNA: TGTGCCAGCAGTTTTAGAGGGGGCAACACTGAAGCTTTCTTT; CDR3 protein: CASSFRGGNTEAFF
V gene: TRBV7-9; D gene: TRBD1; clone size: -; J gene: TRBJ2-3; CDR3 DNA: TGTGCCAGCAGCTCCGACAGGGGGGGAGATACGCAGTATTTT; CDR3 protein: CASSSDRGGDTQYF
V gene: TRBV7-6; D gene: TRBD1; clone size: -; J gene: TRBJ1-3; CDR3 DNA: TGTGCCAGCAGCTTAACGACAGGGGGCTCAGGAAACACCATATATTTT; CDR3 protein: CASSLTTGGSGNTIYF
V gene: TRBV2; D gene: TRBD1; clone size: -; J gene: TRBJ2-7; CDR3 DNA: TGTGCCAGCTACCTGGGACAGGGCGGCGAGCAGTACTTC; CDR3 protein: CASYLGQGGEQYF
V gene: TRBV3-1/TRBV3-2; D gene: -; clone size: -; J gene: TRBJ2-3; CDR3 DNA: TGTGCCAGCAGCCACAGGGGGGCCTATCCCACAGATACGCAGTATTTT; CDR3 protein: CASSHRGAYPTDTQYF
V gene: TRBV12-5; D gene: -; clone size: -; J gene: TRBJ1-2; CDR3 DNA: TGTGCTAGTGGTCTCCAGGTTGGTGGAGGCTACACCTTC; CDR3 protein: CASGLQVGGGYTF
V gene: TRBV6-5; D gene: -; clone size: -; J gene: TRBJ1-1; CDR3 DNA: TGTGCCAGCAGTTACGGGGGCCCAGGCACTGAAGCTTTCTTT; CDR3 protein: CASSYGGPGTEAFF
V gene: TRBV24-1; D gene: TRBD1; clone size: -; J gene: TRBJ2-2; CDR3 DNA: TGTGCCACCAGGGGGGACAGTGCGAACACCGGGGAGCTGTTTTTT; CDR3 protein: CATRGDSANTGELFF
V gene: TRBV4-3; D gene: -; clone size: -; J gene: TRBJ1-2; CDR3 DNA: TGCGCCAGCAGCCCGGGACTGGAAAACTATGGCTACACCTTC; CDR3 protein: CASSPGLENYGYTF
V gene: TRBV9; D gene: -; clone size: -; J gene: TRBJ1-3; CDR3 DNA: TGTGCCAGCAGCGTAGGCCAAAGTGGGGGGGCTGGAAACACCATATATTTT; CDR3 protein: CASSVGQSGGAGNTIYF
V gene: TRBV7-9; D gene: TRBD2; clone size: -; J gene: TRBJ2-7; CDR3 DNA: TGTGCCAGCAGCCCGGGCGGGGGATCAAGTGCCTACGAGCAGTACTTC; CDR3 protein: CASSPGGGSSAYEQYF
V gene: TRBV6-1; D gene: TRBD1; clone size: -; J gene: TRBJ1-2; CDR3 DNA: TGTGCCAGCAGTGAAGTGGGACAGGGGGACGGCTACACCTTC; CDR3 protein: CASSEVGQGDGYTF
V gene: TRBV7-3; D gene: -; clone size: -; J gene: TRBJ2-5; CDR3 DNA: TGTGCCAGCAGCCCGGGGCGGACGGGGAGGGAGACCCAGTACTTC; CDR3 protein: CASSPGRTGRETQYF
V gene: TRBV28; D gene: -; clone size: -; J gene: TRBJ2-5; CDR3 DNA: TGTGCCAGCAGTACCCCCCACAGGGAGGAGACCCAGTACTTC; CDR3 protein: CASSTPHREETQYF
V gene: TRBV5-4; D gene: -; clone size: -; J gene: TRBJ1-1; CDR3 DNA: TGTGCCAGCAGCTTTGGCCGGGGTGACACTGAAGCTTTCTTT; CDR3 protein: CASSFGRGDTEAFF